A selection of T cell receptor beta chains follows, all from one sample in a study of T-cell reconstitution after alpha-beta-depleted transplantation in children. TCRdb re-analysed the PCR reads in MiXCR, keeping a single row per CDR3 protein. The data contain roughly 610,000 distinct CDR3 sequences, over 9.5% of them singletons. The source material was PBMCs from the stem cell graft donor, sampled from the stem cell graft. These TCRs come from a human donor who donated a stem cell graft to a child with acute myeloid leukemia. Both conserved end residues are part of each CDR3. Rows give clone size only sometimes, using once, few, many, or a class for an expanded clone.

length	J	V	size	CDR3
14	TRBJ2-7	TRBV10-3	many	CAIREPTGAYEQYF
14	TRBJ2-2	TRBV28	-	CASKGAVITGELFF
13	TRBJ2-3	TRBV7-2	few	CASSLKLESGAYF
14	TRBJ2-7	TRBV18	many	CASSMGTGGYEQYF
15	TRBJ1-1	TRBV15	many	CATSRVGTGGLEAFF
17	TRBJ1-6	TRBV6-2/TRBV6-3	-	CASIRARDNRRNSPLHF
14	TRBJ1-5	TRBV20-1	few	CSAKMDRFYQPQHF
18	TRBJ2-4	TRBV5-6	few	CASSLSPGMGLAKNIQYF
16	TRBJ2-2	TRBV4-2	-	CASSQDGTSYSGELFF
13	TRBJ2-7	TRBV4-2	many	CASSQEFSYEQYF
15	TRBJ2-7	TRBV27	-	CASSLEGQGVHEQYF
12	TRBJ2-7	TRBV29-1	many	CSVDRGGGEQYF
14	TRBJ2-2	TRBV7-9	few	CASSYGTGIGELFF
12	TRBJ2-1	TRBV6-2/TRBV6-3	-	CASCYSLNEQFF
13	TRBJ2-3	TRBV5-6	few	CASSSLRTDTQYF
13	TRBJ2-7	TRBV2	-	CASRGDRPYEQYF
13	TRBJ1-2	TRBV2	few	CASSATEDYGYTF
15	TRBJ2-2	TRBV5-1	many	CASRWATESTGELFF
13	TRBJ1-4	TRBV5-1	few	CASSTTTNEKLFF
18	TRBJ2-5	TRBV29-1	-	CSVVGAPGTGGYQETQYF
16	TRBJ2-2	TRBV27	-	CASSPSSGSVVGELFF
13	TRBJ1-4	TRBV9	many	CASCRGAGEKLFF
16	TRBJ2-3	TRBV6-4	few	CASSDSAGAGPDTQYF
13	TRBJ2-5	TRBV7-3	few	CASSSSTQETQYF
15	TRBJ2-1	TRBV9	-	CASSASGQGYNEQFF
16	TRBJ2-3	TRBV5-1	-	CASSLAARQGTDTQYF
16	TRBJ1-3	TRBV7-2	few	CASSKNSGYSGNTIYF
17	TRBJ1-1	TRBV29-1	few	CSVPEDGTGIFGSEAFF
15	TRBJ2-4	TRBV6-1	many	CASSGDFPTKNIQYF
20	TRBJ2-1	TRBV7-6	many	CASSLVVVGLAGGGYNEQFF
15	TRBJ2-3	TRBV7-3	-	CASSFGPPRTDTQYF
15	TRBJ2-7	TRBV20-1	few	CSARAMGSGMGEQYF